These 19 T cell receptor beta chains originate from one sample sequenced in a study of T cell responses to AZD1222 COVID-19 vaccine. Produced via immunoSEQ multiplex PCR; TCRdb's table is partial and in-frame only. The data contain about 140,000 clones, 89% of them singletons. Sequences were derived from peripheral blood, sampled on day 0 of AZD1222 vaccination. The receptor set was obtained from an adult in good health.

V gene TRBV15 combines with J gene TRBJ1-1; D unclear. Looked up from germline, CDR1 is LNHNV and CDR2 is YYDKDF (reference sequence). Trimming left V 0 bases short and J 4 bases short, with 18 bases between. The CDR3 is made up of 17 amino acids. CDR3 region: CATSREQTRIISTEAFF. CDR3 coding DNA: TGTGCCACCAGCAGAGAACAAACACGTATTATTTCCACTGAAGCTTTCTTT.

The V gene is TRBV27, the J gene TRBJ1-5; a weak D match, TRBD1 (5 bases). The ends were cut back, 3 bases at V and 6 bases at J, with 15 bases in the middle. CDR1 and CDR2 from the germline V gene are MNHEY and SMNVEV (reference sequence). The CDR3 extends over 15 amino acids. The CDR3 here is CASSFRAVPGQPQHF. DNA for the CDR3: TGTGCCAGCAGTTTCAGGGCGGTCCCGGGTCAGCCCCAGCATTTT.

The CDR3 protein is CASSLGFGAGYGYTF. Here the CDR3 DNA reads TGTGCCAGCAGCTTAGGGTTTGGGGCTGGCTATGGCTACACCTTC. The genes are TRBV7-6 and TRBJ1-2, with a possible D match to TRBD1 (5 bases). V shed 1 base and J shed 4 bases, with 13 bases lying between them. The V gene's germline CDR1 is SGHVS and CDR2 FNYEAQ. The CDR3 has 15 residues. Looking up the rest from reference TRBV7-6 and TRBJ1-2 gives the full variable domain: GAGVSQSPRYKVTKRGQDVALRCDPISGHVSLYWYRQALGQGPEFLTYFNYEAQQDKSGLPNDRFSAERPEGSISTLTIQRTEQRDSAMYRCASSLGFGAGYGYTFGSGTRLTVV.

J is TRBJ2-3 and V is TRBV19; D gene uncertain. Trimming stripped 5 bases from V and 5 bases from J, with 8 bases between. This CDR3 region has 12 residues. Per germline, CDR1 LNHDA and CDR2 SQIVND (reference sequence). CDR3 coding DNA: TGTGCCAGTAGTTTAGGTTTAGATACGCAGTATTTT. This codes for CASSLGLDTQYF.

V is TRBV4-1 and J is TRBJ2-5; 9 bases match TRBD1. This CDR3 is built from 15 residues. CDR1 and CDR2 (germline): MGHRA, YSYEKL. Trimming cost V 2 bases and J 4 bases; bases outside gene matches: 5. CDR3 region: CASSQRVDRGETQYF. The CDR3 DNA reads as TGCGCCAGCAGCCAACGCGTGGACAGGGGAGAGACCCAGTACTTC.

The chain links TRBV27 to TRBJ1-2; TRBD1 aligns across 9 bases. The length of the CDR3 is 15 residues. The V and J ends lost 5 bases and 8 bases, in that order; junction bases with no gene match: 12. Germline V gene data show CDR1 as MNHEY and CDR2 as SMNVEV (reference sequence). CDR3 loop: CASSDPGTGIGGYTF. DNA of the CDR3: TGTGCCAGCAGTGACCCCGGGACAGGGATTGGGGGCTACACCTTC.

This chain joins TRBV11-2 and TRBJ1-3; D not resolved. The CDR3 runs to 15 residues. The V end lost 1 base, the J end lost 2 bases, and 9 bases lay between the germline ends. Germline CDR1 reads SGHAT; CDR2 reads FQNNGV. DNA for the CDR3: TGTGCCAGCAGCTTAGTGCGGGGAACTGGAAACACCATATATTTT. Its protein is CASSLVRGTGNTIYF. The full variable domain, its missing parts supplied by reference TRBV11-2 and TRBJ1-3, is EAGVAQSPRYKIIEKRQSVAFWCNPISGHATLYWYQQILGQGPKLLIQFQNNGVVDDSQLPKDRFSAERLKGVDSTLKIQPAKLEDSAVYLCASSLVRGTGNTIYFGEGSWLTVV.

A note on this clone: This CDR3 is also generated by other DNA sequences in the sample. CDR3: CAWSVQSNQPQHF. CDR3 in DNA: TGTGCCTGGAGTGTTCAGTCTAATCAGCCCCAGCATTTT. The chain joins TRBV30 to TRBJ1-5; D uncertain. CDR1 and CDR2 (germline): GTSNPN, SVGIG (reference sequence). The V end was cut by 0 bases, the J end by 4 bases, with 7 bases between. This CDR3 has 13 amino acids.

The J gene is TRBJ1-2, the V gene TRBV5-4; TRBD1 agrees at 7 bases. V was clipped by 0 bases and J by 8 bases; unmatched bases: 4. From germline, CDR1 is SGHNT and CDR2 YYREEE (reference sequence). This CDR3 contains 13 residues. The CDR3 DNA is TGTGCCAGCAGCTTGGTAGGGGGCCGGGGCTACACCTTC. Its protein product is CASSLVGGRGYTF.

The DNA of the CDR3 is TGTGCCAGCAGTCGATCGCAGGGGCCGGGATGGGGCTACACCTTC. Translated, it gives CASSRSQGPGWGYTF. The chain combines TRBV6-6 with TRBJ1-2; maybe TRBD1 (6 bases). The V end was cut by 5 bases, the J end by 8 bases, with 21 bases between. CDR1 is MNHNY and CDR2 is SVGAGI in the germline V gene (reference sequence). The CDR3 extends over 15 amino acids.

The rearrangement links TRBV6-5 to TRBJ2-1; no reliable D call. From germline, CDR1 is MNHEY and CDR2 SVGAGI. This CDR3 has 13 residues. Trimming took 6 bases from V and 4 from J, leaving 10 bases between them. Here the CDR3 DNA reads TGTGCCAGCAGGCCCGGAGTTTACAATGAGCAGTTCTTC. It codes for CASRPGVYNEQFF.

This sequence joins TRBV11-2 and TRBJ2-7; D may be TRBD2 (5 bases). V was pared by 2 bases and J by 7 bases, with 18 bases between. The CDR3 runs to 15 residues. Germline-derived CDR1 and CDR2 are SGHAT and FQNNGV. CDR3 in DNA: TGTGCCAGCAGCTTATTATCTAGCCGGTTTGAAGAGCAGTACTTC. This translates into CASSLLSSRFEEQYF.

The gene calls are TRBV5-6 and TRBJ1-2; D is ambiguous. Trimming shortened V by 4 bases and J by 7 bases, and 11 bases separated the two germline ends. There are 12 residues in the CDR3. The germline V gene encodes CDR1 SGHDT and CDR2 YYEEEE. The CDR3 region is CASSGGLSGYTF. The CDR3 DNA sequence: TGTGCCAGCAGCGGCGGCCTAAGTGGCTACACCTTC.

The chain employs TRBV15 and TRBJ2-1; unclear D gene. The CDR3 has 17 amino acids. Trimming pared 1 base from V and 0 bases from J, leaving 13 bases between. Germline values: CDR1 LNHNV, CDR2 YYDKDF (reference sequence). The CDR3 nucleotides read TGTGCCACCAGCAGAGCCCGCGATGGCGGCTCCTACAATGAGCAGTTCTTC. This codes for CATSRARDGGSYNEQFF.

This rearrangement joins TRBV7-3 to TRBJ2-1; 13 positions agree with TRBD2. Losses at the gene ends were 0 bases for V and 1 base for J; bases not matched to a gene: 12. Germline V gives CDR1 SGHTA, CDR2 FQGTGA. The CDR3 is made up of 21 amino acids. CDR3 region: CASSLTGTSGMLRRSYNEQFF. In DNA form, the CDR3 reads TGTGCCAGCAGCTTAACTGGGACTAGCGGGATGCTTAGGCGGTCCTACAATGAGCAGTTCTTC.

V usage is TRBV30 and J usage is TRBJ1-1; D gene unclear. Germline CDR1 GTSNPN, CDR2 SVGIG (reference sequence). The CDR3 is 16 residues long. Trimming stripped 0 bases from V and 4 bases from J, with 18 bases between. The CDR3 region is CAWSVPRYEGRTEAFF. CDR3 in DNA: TGTGCCTGGAGTGTACCACGATACGAGGGCCGCACTGAAGCTTTCTTT.

The DNA for the CDR3 is TGTGCCAGCAGCTTGAACAAAGGACAGCCCCAGCATTTT. Its translation: CASSLNKGQPQHF. The chain is built from TRBV5-5 and TRBJ1-5, with D uncertain. The V and J ends lost 1 base and 7 bases respectively, with 9 bases between them. Germline V lookup: CDR1 SGHKS, CDR2 YYEKEE (reference sequence). The CDR3 has 13 residues.

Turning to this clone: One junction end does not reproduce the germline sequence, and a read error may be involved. This chain's CDR3 is CASSEGQSPYGYTF. DNA of the CDR3: TGTGCCAGCAGCGAAGGACAGTCTCCCTATGGCTACACCTTC. V usage is TRBV6-1 and J usage is TRBJ1-2; D is possibly TRBD1 (6 bases). CDR3 size: 14 residues. Germline CDR1 is MNHNS and CDR2 is SASEGT.

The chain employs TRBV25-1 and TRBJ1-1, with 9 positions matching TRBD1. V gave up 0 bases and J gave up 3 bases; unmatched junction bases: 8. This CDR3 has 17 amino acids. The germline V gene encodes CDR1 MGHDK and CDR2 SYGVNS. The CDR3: CASSEYQQGAKDTEAFF. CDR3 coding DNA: TGTGCCAGCAGTGAATATCAACAGGGGGCTAAGGACACTGAAGCTTTCTTT.